This record covers a single T cell receptor beta chain. The sample belongs to a study of blood T cell repertoires in COVID-19. Study-level background: From T cells, B-cell-depleted T cells, or PBMCs came the material, which was cDNA or gDNA.

Sequenced by immunoSEQ multiplex PCR; TCRdb stores in-frame clones only, minus some. The repertoire holds tens of thousands of clones, with approximately 80% as singletons. J gave up 3 bases and V 6 bases, and 10 bases lay outside the gene matches. Germline CDR1 is MNHEY and CDR2 is SVGAGI. The CDR3 sequence is 15 residues long. The source is a human donor with active or convalescent COVID-19. The donor label of this sample is uncertain. The specimen was peripheral blood. The chain combines TRBV6-5 with TRBJ2-7; 8 bases are shared with TRBD1. CDR3 nucleotide sequence: TGTGCCAGCAGCTCCTCTCAGGGGGCGATCTACGAGCAGTACTTC. It yields the protein CASSSSQGAIYEQYF.